A selection of T cell receptor beta chains follows, all from one sample in a study of blood T cell repertoires in COVID-19. The data were produced by immunoSEQ multiplex PCR, yet TCRdb's version contains in-frame clones alone and is incomplete. The sample shows roughly 20,000 clones, roughly 89% of them seen only once. The specimen sequenced was peripheral blood. The receptors come from a human donor in a cohort sampled during active COVID-19. The donor label of this sample is uncertain. Both conserved end residues are trimmed from each CDR3.

v_gene	j_gene	CDR3aa
TRBV28	TRBJ2-7	ASSLLTGRYEQY
TRBV11-2	TRBJ2-1	ASSHLGLAGNNEQF
TRBV5-1	TRBJ1-2	ASSPRMSSGPYGYT
TRBV5-1	TRBJ2-3	ASREGRGAVTDTQY
TRBV7-2	TRBJ2-1	ASSPRRLAGAREQF
TRBV19	TRBJ1-5	ASRREQGIQGQPQH
TRBV2	TRBJ2-5	ASSGTGGRETQY
TRBV5-6	TRBJ1-5	ASSSAGPAGGQPQH
TRBV3-1/TRBV3-2	TRBJ2-7	ASSQGTYQQY
TRBV9	TRBJ2-3	ASSVGLAGPDTQY
TRBV2	TRBJ2-3	ASRAGQDSTDTQY
TRBV11-2	TRBJ1-1	ASSRTGNRDTEAF
TRBV19	TRBJ2-2	ASSISLTNTGELF
TRBV6-5	TRBJ1-2	ASKEEGTGRYGYT
TRBV10-3	TRBJ2-1	AIRELGNNEQF
TRBV5-5	TRBJ1-2	ASYSTRMWMHGYT
TRBV7-2	TRBJ1-1	ASSFSHRGTEAF
TRBV5-1	TRBJ2-7	ASSLVAGRLSYEQY
TRBV6-5	TRBJ2-7	ASSYSSGGSYEQY
TRBV6-2/TRBV6-3	TRBJ1-5	ASSPRGQRYSNQPQH
TRBV19	TRBJ2-7	ASSPGTGGEEQY
TRBV5-5	TRBJ2-7	ASSLEQGWNPYEQY
TRBV18	TRBJ2-5	ASSQQGRMETQY
TRBV24-1	TRBJ1-2	ATSSEGLYGYT
TRBV7-3	TRBJ2-3	ASSSGLAGGTDTQY
TRBV5-5	TRBJ1-1	ASSLGTGQPNTEAF
TRBV28	TRBJ1-1	ASSLKQGAPITEAF
TRBV3-1/TRBV3-2	TRBJ2-2	ASSQTRTRNTGELF
TRBV9	TRBJ2-1	ASSVGLAREQF
TRBV28	TRBJ1-2	ASSSGTGWYGYT
TRBV5-4	TRBJ2-2	AYTPPRSVNTGELF
TRBV11-2	TRBJ2-7	ASSLGLAVSYEQY
TRBV12-5	TRBJ2-2	ASGPVSRDRGPGELF
TRBV30	TRBJ1-6	AWSVRYNSPLH
TRBV4-2	TRBJ2-5	ASSTGLAGGPGGETQY
TRBV11-2	TRBJ2-1	ASSLEFREGYNEQF
TRBV13	TRBJ2-7	ASRSGLAGGDEQY
TRBV6-6	TRBJ2-2	ASSPRTSGGGSGELF
TRBV18	TRBJ1-5	ASSPSLNQPQH
TRBV6-2/TRBV6-3	TRBJ2-7	ASSSYRVSYEQY
TRBV29-1	TRBJ2-7	SVTGGNSYEQY
TRBV9	TRBJ1-5	ASSPTGDQPQH
TRBV11-2	TRBJ2-7	ASSRDYYEQY
TRBV7-3	TRBJ2-1	ASSLSSYNEQF
TRBV5-4	TRBJ1-1	ASSPRQGARTEAF
TRBV2	TRBJ2-5	ASSEAVSTGGGETQY
TRBV6-1	TRBJ2-1	ASSGGTSGRRNEQF
TRBV2	TRBJ2-1	ASRQGEDNEQF
TRBV4-1	TRBJ2-7	ASSQGLAGRGEQY
TRBV5-1	TRBJ2-1	ASSIQGQGADEQF
TRBV2	TRBJ2-1	ASSEAGSYNEQF
TRBV14	TRBJ1-6	ASGITGENNSPLH
TRBV27	TRBJ2-2	ASSLDRGVGELF
TRBV2	TRBJ1-5	ASSRQGINSNQPQH
TRBV19	TRBJ2-4	ASRDGNKNIQY